This TCR beta chain was sequenced for a study of cytomegalovirus exposure and HLA in healthy donors. It was with 60 Vbeta and 13 Jbeta primers that the PCR ran. Here immunoSEQ multiplex PCR was the method, and the copy in TCRdb shows in-frame clones only, minus some. The data contain roughly 180,000 clones, 65% to 80% of them singletons. The receptor was isolated from a woman aged 30 to 39 in good health and CMV-seropositive. Sequenced material: PBMCs.

The CDR3 protein is CASSLEVGDEQYF. CDR3 nucleotide sequence: TGCGCCAGCAGCTTGGAGGTGGGCGACGAGCAGTACTTC. V and J are TRBV5-1 and TRBJ2-7; unclear D gene. The V end was cut by 0 bases, the J end by 5 bases, with 9 bases between. The CDR3 sequence is 13 residues long. Germline V lookup: CDR1 SGHRS, CDR2 YFSETQ.